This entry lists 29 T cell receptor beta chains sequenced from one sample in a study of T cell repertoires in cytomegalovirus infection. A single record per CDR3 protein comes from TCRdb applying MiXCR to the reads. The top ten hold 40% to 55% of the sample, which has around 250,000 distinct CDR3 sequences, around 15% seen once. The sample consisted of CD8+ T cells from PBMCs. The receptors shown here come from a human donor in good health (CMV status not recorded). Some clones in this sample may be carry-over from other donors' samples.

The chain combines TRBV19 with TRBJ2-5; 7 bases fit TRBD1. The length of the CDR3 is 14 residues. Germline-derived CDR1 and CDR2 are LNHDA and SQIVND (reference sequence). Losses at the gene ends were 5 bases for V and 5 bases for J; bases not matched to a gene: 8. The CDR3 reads CASSRTGWRETQYF. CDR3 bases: TGTGCCAGTAGTCGGACAGGTTGGAGGGAGACCCAGTACTTC.

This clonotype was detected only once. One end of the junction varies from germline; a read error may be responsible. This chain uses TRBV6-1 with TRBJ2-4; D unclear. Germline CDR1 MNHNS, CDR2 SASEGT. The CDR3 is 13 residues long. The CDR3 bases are TGTGCCAGCAGACCATTGACCAAAAACATTCACTACTTC. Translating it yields CASRPLTKNIHYF.

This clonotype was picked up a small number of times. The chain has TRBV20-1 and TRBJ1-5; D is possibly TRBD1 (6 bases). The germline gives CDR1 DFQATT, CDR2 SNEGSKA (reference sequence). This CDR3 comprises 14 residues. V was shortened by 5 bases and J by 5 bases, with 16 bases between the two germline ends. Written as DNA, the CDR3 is TGCAGTGCTGGGACACCCGATGGCTATCAGCCCCAGCATTTT. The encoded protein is CSAGTPDGYQPQHF.

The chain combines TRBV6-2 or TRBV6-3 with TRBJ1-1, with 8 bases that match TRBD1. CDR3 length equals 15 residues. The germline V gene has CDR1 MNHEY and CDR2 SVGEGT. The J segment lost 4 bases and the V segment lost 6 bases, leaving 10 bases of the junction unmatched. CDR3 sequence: CASRDRVLGSTEAFF. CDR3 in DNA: TGTGCCAGCAGGGACAGGGTCTTGGGGAGCACTGAAGCTTTCTTT.

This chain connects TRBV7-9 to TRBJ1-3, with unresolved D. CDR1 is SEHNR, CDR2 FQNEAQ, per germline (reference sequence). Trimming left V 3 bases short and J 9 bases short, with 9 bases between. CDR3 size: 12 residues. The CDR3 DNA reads TGTGCCAGCAGCTTGGGAGCTGGCACCATATATTTT. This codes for CASSLGAGTIYF.

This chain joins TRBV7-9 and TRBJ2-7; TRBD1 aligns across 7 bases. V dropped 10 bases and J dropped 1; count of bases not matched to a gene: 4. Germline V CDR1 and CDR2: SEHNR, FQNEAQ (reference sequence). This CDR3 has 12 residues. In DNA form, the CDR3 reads TGTGCCATCGGACAGGCTTCCTACGAGCAGTACTTC. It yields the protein CAIGQASYEQYF.

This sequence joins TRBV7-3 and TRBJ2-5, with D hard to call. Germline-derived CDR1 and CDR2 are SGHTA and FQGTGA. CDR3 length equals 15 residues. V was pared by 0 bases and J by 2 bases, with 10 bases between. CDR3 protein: CASSLTSGLQETQYF. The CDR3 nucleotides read TGTGCCAGCAGCTTAACTTCCGGTCTACAAGAGACCCAGTACTTC.

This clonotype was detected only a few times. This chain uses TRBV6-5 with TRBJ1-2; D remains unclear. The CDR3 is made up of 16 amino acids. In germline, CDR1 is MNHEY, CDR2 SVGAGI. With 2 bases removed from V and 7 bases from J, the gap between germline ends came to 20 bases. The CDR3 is CASSYLPPPGGSGYTF. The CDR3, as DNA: TGTGCCAGCAGTTACCTCCCGCCCCCGGGTGGATCTGGCTACACCTTC.

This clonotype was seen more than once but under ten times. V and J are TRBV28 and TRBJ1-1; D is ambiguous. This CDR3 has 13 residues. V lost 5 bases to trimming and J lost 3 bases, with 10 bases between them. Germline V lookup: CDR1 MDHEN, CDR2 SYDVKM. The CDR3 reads CASSVGWYTEAFF. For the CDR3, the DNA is TGTGCCAGCAGTGTCGGGTGGTACACTGAAGCTTTCTTT. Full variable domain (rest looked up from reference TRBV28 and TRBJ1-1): DVKVTQSSRYLVKRTGEKVFLECVQDMDHENMFWYRQDPGLGLRLIYFSYDVKMKEKGDIPEGYSVSREKKERFSLILESASTNQTSMYLCASSVGWYTEAFFGQGTRLTVV.

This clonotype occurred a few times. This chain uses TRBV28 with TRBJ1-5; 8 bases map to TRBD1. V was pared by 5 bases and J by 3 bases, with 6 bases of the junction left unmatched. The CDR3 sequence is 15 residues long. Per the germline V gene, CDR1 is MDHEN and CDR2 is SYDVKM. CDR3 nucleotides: TGTGCCAGCAGTACTCGGGACAGGTACAATCAGCCCCAGCATTTT. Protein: CASSTRDRYNQPQHF.

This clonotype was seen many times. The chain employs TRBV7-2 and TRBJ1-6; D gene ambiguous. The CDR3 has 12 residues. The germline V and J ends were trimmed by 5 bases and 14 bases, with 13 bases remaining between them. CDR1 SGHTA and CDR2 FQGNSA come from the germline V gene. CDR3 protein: CASSRVSGALHF. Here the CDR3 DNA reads TGTGCCAGCAGCCGAGTGTCCGGGGCCCTCCACTTT.

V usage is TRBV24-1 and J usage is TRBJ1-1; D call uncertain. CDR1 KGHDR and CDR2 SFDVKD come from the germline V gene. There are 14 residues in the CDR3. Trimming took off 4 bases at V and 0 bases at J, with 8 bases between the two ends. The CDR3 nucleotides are TGTGCCACCAGTGACAGTGATATGAACACTGAAGCTTTCTTT. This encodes CATSDSDMNTEAFF.

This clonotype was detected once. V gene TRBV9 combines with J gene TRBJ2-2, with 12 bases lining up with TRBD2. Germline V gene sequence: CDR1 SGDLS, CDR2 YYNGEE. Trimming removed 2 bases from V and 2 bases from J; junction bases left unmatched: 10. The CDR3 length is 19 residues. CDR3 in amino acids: CASSVSLTSGGRNTGELFF. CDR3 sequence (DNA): TGTGCCAGCAGCGTCAGCTTGACTAGCGGGGGTCGAAACACCGGGGAGCTGTTTTTT.

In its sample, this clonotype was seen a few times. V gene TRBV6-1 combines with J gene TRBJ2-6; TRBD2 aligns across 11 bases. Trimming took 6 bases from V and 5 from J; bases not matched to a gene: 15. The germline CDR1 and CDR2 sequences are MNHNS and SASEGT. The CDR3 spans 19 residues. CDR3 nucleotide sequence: TGTGCCAGCAGGAACCGACTAGCGGGGCCCCTTCCTAGGGCCAACGTCCTGACTTTC. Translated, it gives CASRNRLAGPLPRANVLTF.

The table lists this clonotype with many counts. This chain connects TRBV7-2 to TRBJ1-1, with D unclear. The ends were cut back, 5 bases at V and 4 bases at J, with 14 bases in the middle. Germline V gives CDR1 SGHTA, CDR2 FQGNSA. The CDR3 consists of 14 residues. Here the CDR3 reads CASSLGWSGTEAFF. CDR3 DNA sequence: TGTGCCAGCAGCCTGGGCTGGAGCGGCACTGAAGCTTTCTTT.

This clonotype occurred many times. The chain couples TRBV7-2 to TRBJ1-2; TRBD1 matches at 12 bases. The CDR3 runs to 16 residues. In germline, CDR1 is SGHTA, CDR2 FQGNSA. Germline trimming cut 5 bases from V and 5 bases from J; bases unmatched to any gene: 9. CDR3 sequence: CASSPGQGAIGYGYTF. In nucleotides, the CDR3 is TGTGCCAGCAGCCCGGGACAGGGGGCTATTGGATATGGCTACACCTTC.

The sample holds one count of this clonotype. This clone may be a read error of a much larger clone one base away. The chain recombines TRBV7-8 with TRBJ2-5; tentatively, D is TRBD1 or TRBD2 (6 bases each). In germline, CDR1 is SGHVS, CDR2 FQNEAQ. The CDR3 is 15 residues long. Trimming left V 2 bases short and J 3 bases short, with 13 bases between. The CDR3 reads CASSLRGPLEETQYF. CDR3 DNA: TGTGCCAGCAGCTTACGGGGGCCTTTGGAAGAGACCCAGTACTTC.

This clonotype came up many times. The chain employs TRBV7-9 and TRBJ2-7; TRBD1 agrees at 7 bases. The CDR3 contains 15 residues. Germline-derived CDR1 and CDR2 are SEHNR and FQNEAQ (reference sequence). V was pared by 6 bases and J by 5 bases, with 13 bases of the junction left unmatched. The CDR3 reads CASSPRDRPIHEQYF. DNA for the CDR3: TGTGCCAGCAGTCCTCGGGACAGACCCATCCACGAGCAGTACTTC. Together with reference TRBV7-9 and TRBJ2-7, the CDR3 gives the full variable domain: DTGVSQNPRHKITKRGQNVTFRCDPISEHNRLYWYRQTLGQGPEFLTYFQNEAQLEKSRLLSDRFSAERPKGSFSTLEIQRTEQGDSAMYLCASSPRDRPIHEQYFGPGTRLTVT.

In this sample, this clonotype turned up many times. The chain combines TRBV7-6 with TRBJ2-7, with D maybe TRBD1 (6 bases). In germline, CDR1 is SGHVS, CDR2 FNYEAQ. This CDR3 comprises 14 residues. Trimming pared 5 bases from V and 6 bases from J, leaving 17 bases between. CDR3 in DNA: TGTGCCAGCAGCCCTAGTGTGGGGGCCGGCGAGCAGTACTTC. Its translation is CASSPSVGAGEQYF.

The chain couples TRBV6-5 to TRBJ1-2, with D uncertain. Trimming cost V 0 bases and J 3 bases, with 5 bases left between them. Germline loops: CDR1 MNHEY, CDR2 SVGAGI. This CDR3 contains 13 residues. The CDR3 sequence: CASSYSPHYGYTF. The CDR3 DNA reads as TGTGCCAGCAGTTACTCGCCCCACTATGGCTACACCTTC.

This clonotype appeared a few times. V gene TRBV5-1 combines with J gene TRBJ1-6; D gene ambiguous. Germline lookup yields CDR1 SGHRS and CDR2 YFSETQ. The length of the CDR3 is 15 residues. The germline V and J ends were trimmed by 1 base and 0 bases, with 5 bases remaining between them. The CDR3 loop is CASSLTSSYNSPLHF. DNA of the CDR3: TGCGCCAGCAGCTTGACCTCCTCCTATAATTCACCCCTCCACTTT.

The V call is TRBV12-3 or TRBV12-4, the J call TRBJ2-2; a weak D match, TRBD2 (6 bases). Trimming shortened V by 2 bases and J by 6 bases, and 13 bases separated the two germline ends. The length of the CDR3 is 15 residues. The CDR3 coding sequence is TGTGCCAGCAGTTTAATGGCGGGGAGGCCCGGGGAGCTGTTTTTT. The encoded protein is CASSLMAGRPGELFF.

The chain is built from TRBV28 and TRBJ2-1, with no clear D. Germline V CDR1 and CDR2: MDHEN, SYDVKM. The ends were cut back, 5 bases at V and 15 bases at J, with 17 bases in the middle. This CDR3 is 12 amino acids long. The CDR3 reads CASSTWTLSLFF. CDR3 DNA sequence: TGTGCCAGCAGTACCTGGACCCTAAGTTTGTTCTTC.

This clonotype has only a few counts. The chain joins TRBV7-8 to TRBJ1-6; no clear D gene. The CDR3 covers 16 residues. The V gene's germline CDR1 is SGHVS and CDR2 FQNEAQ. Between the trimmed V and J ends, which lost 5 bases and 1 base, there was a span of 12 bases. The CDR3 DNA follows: TGTGCCAGCAGCCCCAGGCGGGGATCCTATAATTCACCCCTCCACTTT. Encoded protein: CASSPRRGSYNSPLHF.

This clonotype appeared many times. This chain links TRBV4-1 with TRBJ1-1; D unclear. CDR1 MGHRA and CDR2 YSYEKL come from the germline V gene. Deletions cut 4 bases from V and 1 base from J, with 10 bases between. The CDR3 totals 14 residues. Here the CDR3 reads CASSLKEENTEAFF. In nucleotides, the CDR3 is TGCGCCAGCAGCCTCAAAGAGGAGAACACTGAAGCTTTCTTT.

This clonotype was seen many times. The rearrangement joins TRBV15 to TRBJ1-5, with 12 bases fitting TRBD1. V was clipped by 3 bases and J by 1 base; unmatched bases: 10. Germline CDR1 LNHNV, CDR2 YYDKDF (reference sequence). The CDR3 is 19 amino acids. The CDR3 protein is CATSSPGQGAKSSNQPQHF. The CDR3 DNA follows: TGTGCCACCAGCAGTCCGGGACAGGGGGCAAAAAGCAGCAATCAGCCCCAGCATTTT.

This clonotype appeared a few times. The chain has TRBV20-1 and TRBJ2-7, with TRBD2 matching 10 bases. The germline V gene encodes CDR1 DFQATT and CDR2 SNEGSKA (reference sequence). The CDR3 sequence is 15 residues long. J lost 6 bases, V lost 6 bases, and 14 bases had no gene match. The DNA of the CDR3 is TGCAGTGCCCGAACCGGACTAGCGGCTCCCTTCGAGCAGTACTTC. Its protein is CSARTGLAAPFEQYF.

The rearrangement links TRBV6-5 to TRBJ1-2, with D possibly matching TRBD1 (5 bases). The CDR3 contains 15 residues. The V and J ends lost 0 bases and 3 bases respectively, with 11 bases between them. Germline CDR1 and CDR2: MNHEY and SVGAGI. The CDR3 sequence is CASSYSTGRDYGYTF. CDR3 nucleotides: TGTGCCAGCAGTTACTCGACCGGCAGGGACTATGGCTACACCTTC.

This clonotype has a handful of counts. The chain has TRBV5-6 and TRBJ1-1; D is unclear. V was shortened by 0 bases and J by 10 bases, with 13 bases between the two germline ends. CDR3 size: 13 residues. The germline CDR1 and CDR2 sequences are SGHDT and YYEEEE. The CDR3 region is CASSLDVGVGAFF. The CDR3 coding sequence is TGTGCCAGCAGCTTGGATGTAGGCGTTGGAGCTTTCTTT.